The present T cell receptor beta chain was sequenced within a study of blood T cell repertoires in COVID-19. The V segment lost 5 bases and the J segment 10 bases; nucleotides outside the gene matches: 13. The germline V gene encodes CDR1 SGHTA and CDR2 FQGNSA. The length of the CDR3 is 14 residues. The study assigned cohorts using participant-reported clinical history. Source study methods: Counts of nucleated cells, estimated from reference gene primer amplification, were obtained. TCRdb's table, derived via immunoSEQ multiplex PCR, lists solely in-frame clones and lacks some. The V and J calls and the clone size are those of that table, but D and trimming were determined from the DNA. Among more than 150,000 clones listed, around 80% were seen once.

V usage is TRBV7-2 and J usage is TRBJ1-2, with 7 bases that match TRBD1. The sequence derives from a man between 60 and 70 years old who had been exposed to COVID-19. Sequenced: PBMCs or T cells enriched from blood (not recorded which). In DNA form, the CDR3 reads TGTGCCAGCAGCATAGATTTGACCGACAGGGCCTACACCTTC. The encoded protein is CASSIDLTDRAYTF.